The rows below give T cell receptor beta chains drawn from one sample of a study of cytomegalovirus exposure and HLA in healthy donors. Measured with immunoSEQ multiplex PCR; TCRdb has only the in-frame clones, and not every one. The sample comprises more than 95,000 clones, 80% to 90% of which are singletons, and approximately 3.6% rests with the top ten. Source material: PBMCs. The receptors here all came from a middle-aged woman in good health and CMV-seropositive. Both conserved end residues are part of each CDR3. A D gene is named only where the DNA matches it firmly. For some rows the clone size is stated as once, few or many, or as a class when expanded; others skip it.

DNA	CDR3	V	size	D	J
TGTGCCAGTAGTCGGACTAGCGGGATCTACGAGCAGTACTTC	CASSRTSGIYEQYF	TRBV19	NA	TRBD2	TRBJ2-7
TGCAGCGTTGAAGAACGGGGCAAAAACATTCAGTACTTC	CSVEERGKNIQYF	TRBV29-1	NA	NA	TRBJ2-4
TGTGCCAGCAGCGTAGCCAGCGGGAGCACAGATACGCAGTATTTT	CASSVASGSTDTQYF	TRBV9	few	NA	TRBJ2-3
TGTGCCAGCAGCTTAGGCCGACTAGCGGGAGGGAACACAGATACGCAGTATTTT	CASSLGRLAGGNTDTQYF	TRBV11-3	NA	TRBD2	TRBJ2-3
TGTGCCAGCACAGGAAGCTCCTACGAGCAGTACTTC	CASTGSSYEQYF	TRBV2	NA	NA	TRBJ2-7
TGTGCTAGTGGCCATCGGGACAGCGTACTTAACTATGGCTACACCTTC	CASGHRDSVLNYGYTF	TRBV12-5	NA	TRBD1	TRBJ1-2
TGCGCCAGCAGCGACAGCGGGAGCAATAATGAGCAGTTCTTC	CASSDSGSNNEQFF	TRBV10-2	NA	TRBD2	TRBJ2-1
TGTGCCAGCAGCTACCCGATTCGGGGTGCCACAGATACGCAGTATTTT	CASSYPIRGATDTQYF	TRBV5-4	NA	NA	TRBJ2-3
TGTGCCAGCAGCTTACGGGGTCGAGCCTATGGCTACACCTTC	CASSLRGRAYGYTF	TRBV13	NA	NA	TRBJ1-2
TGTGCCAGCAGCTCCCGGACAGGCAATGAAAAACTGTTTTTT	CASSSRTGNEKLFF	TRBV5-4	NA	TRBD1	TRBJ1-4
TGTGCCAGCAGCCCGCGTCCACAGTCTAACACCGGGGAGCTGTTTTTT	CASSPRPQSNTGELFF	TRBV9	once	NA	TRBJ2-2
TGTGCCACCGCACCGGGACAGCCCAATGAGCAGTTCTTC	CATAPGQPNEQFF	TRBV19	NA	TRBD1	TRBJ2-1